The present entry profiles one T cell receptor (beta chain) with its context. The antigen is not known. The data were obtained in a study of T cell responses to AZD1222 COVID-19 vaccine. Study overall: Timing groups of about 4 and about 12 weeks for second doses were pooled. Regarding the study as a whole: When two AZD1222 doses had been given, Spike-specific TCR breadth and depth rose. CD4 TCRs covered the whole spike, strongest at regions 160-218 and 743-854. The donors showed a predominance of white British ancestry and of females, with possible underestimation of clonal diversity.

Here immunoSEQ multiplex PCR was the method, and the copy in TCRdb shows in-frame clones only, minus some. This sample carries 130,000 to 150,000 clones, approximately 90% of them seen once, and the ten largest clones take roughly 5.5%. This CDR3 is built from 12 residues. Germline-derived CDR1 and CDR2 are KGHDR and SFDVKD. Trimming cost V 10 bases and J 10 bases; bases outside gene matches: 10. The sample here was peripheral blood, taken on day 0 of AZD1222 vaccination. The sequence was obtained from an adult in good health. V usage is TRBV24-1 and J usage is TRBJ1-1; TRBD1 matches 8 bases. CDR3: CATRDDRGRAFF. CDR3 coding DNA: TGTGCCACAAGGGATGACAGGGGAAGAGCTTTCTTT.